Listed here is a single T cell receptor beta chain. Its antigen is still unknown. With 60 Vbeta and 13 Jbeta primers, the PCR was carried out. Assay used: immunoSEQ multiplex PCR; TCRdb lists only in-frame clones, some missing. The sample has approximately 190,000 clones. This record comes from a study of cytomegalovirus exposure and HLA in healthy donors. Regarding the study as a whole: Most of the TCR beta V segments (in an earlier analysis) were productive either about 87% or about 30% of the time.

J was trimmed by 3 bases and V by 7 bases; bases with no gene match: 7. This CDR3 is built from 15 residues. Germline loops: CDR1 MDHEN, CDR2 SYDVKM. Sequenced sample: PBMCs. The TCR sequence derives from a young man in good health and CMV-seronegative. This sequence joins TRBV28 and TRBJ1-5; 9 bases line up with TRBD1. The CDR3 region is CASITGTGNNQPQHF. Here the CDR3 DNA reads TGTGCCAGCATAACCGGGACAGGGAACAATCAGCCCCAGCATTTT.